This paragraph covers one T cell receptor beta chain sequence. Its antigen is currently unknown. This sample stems from a study of cytotoxic CD8 clonotypes in ibrutinib-treated CLL. Study-wide context: The study recorded mean values of almost 260,000 productive templates and 94,082 productive rearrangements per sample.

Study-level results: Contraction or stability on treatment characterized the public clonotypes, which were uncommon.

Trimming left V 2 bases short and J 7 bases short, with 14 bases between. CDR1 and CDR2 from the germline V gene are MNHEY and SVGAGI. This CDR3 has 14 residues. Deep sequencing aimed at 1 in 200,000 to 1 in 1 million T cells' resolution. Using immunoSEQ multiplex PCR, the repertoire was profiled, and TCRdb retains in-frame clones only, with some absent. The data show 70,000 to 85,000 clones, with 80% seen just once and 7.5% to 9.5% held by the top ten. The chain recombines TRBV6-5 with TRBJ1-1; TRBD1 might be the D (5 bases). The sequence was collected from a human donor with chronic lymphocytic leukemia. Sample: PBMCs, taken at disease progression, from a patient treated with ibrutinib. This CDR3 is CASSYGAGSVEAFF. The CDR3 nucleotides are TGTGCCAGCAGTTACGGGGCAGGGTCAGTTGAAGCTTTCTTT.